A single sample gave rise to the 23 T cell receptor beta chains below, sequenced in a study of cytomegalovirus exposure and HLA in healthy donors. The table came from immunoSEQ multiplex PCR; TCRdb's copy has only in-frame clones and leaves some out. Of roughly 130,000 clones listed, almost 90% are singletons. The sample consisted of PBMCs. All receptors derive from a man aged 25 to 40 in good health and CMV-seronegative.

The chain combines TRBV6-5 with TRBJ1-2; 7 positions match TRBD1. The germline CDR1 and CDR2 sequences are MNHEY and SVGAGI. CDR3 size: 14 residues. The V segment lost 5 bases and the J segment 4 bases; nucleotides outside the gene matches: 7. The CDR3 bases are TGTGCCAGCAGTCCCCGGGACAGTCTCTATGGCTACACCTTC. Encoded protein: CASSPRDSLYGYTF.

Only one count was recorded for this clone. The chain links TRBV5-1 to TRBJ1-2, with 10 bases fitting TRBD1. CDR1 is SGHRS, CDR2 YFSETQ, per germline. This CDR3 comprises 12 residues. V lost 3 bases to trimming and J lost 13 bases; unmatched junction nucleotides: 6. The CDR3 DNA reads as TGCGCCAGCAGCTATGGACAGGGGGGAACCACCTTC. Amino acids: CASSYGQGGTTF. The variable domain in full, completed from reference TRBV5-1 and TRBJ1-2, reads KAGVTQTPRYLIKTRGQQVTLSCSPISGHRSVSWYQQTPGQGLQFLFEYFSETQRNKGNFPGRFSGRQFSNSRSEMNVSTLELGDSALYLCASSYGQGGTTFGSGTRLTVV.

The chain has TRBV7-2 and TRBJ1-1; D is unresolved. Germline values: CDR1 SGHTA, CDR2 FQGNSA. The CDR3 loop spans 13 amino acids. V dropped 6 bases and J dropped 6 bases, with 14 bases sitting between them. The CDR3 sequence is CASRRPGVAEAFF. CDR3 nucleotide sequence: TGTGCCAGCAGACGACCCGGGGTCGCTGAAGCTTTCTTT. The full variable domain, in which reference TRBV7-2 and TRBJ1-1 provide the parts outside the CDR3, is GAGVSQSPSNKVTEKGKDVELRCDPISGHTALYWYRQSLGQGLEFLIYFQGNSAPDKSGLPSDRFSAERTGGSVSTLTIQRTQQEDSAVYLCASRRPGVAEAFFGQGTRLTVV.

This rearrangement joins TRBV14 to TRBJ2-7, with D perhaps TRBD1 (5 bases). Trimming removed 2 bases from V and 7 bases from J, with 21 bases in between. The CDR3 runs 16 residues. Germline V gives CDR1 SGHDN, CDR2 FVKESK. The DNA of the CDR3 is TGTGCCAGCAGCCAATTCAACAGGATTAGTTCTGGGGAGCAGTACTTC. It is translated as CASSQFNRISSGEQYF.

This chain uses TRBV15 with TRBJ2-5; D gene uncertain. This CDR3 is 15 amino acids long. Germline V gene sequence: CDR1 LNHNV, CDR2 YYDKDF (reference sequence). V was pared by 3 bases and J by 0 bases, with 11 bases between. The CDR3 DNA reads TGTGCCACCAGCAGCCCCTCCGCGTACCAAGAGACCCAGTACTTC. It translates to CATSSPSAYQETQYF.

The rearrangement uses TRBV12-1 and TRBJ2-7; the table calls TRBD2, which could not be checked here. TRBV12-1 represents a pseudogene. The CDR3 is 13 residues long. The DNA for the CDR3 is TGTGCCAGCAGCGCCCATAGCTCCTACGAGCAGTACTTC. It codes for CASSAHSSYEQYF.

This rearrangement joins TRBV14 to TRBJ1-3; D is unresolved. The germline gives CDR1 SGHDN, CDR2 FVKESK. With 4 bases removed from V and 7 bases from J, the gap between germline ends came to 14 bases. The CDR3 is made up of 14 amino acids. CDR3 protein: CASSPREGRNTIYF. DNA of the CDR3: TGTGCCAGCAGCCCCCGGGAGGGTAGGAACACCATATATTTT.

DNA of the CDR3: TGTGCCAGCAGTGAGCAGACAAGGGGTAATCAGCCCCAGCATTTT. This codes for CASSEQTRGNQPQHF. V and J are TRBV6-1 and TRBJ1-5; D might be TRBD1 (5 bases). Between the trimmed V and J ends, which lost 3 bases and 4 bases, there was a span of 13 bases. Looked up from germline, CDR1 is MNHNS and CDR2 is SASEGT. The CDR3 is made up of 15 amino acids.

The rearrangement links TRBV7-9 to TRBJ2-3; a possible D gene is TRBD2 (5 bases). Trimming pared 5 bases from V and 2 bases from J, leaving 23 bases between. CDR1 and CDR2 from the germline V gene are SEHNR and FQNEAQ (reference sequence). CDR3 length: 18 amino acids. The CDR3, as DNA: TGTGCCAGCAGCGATATTCGGACTCCCTCGGCAAACACAGATACGCAGTATTTT. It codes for CASSDIRTPSANTDTQYF. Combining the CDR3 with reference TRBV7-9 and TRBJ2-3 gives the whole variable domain DTGVSQNPRHKITKRGQNVTFRCDPISEHNRLYWYRQTLGQGPEFLTYFQNEAQLEKSRLLSDRFSAERPKGSFSTLEIQRTEQGDSAMYLCASSDIRTPSANTDTQYFGPGTRLTVL.

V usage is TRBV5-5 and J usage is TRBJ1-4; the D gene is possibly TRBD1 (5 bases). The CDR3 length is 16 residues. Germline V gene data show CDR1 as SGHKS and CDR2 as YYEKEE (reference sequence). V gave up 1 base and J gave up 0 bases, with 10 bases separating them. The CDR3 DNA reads TGTGCCAGCAGCTTGTGGGGCGGGGCAACTAATGAAAAACTGTTTTTT. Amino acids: CASSLWGGATNEKLFF.

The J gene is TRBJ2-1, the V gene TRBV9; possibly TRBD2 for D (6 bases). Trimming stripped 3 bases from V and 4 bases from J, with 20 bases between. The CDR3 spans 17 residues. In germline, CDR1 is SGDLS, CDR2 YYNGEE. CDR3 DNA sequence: TGTGCCAGCAGCGAAAATACAGATAGCGGCTTTTACAATGAGCAGTTCTTC. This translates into CASSENTDSGFYNEQFF.

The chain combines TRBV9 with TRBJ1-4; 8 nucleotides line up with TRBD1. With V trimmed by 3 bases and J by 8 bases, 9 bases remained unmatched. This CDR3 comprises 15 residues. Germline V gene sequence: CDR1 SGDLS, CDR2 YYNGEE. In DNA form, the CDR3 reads TGTGCCAGCAGCGGAAGTCAGGGGGCAGGAGAAAAACTGTTTTTT. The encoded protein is CASSGSQGAGEKLFF.

The CDR3 loop reads CASKRGTQYF. The CDR3 bases are TGTGCCAGCAAGCGGGGTACGCAGTATTTT. J is TRBJ2-3 and V is TRBV9; 7 nucleotides align to TRBD2. V lost 6 bases to trimming and J lost 8 bases; unmatched junction nucleotides: 0. The CDR3 contains 10 residues. The V gene's germline CDR1 is SGDLS and CDR2 YYNGEE.

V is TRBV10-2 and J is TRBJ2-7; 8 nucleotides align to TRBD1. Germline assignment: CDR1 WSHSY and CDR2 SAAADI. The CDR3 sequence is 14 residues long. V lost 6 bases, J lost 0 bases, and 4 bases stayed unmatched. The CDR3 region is CASSWTGSSYEQYF. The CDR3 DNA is TGCGCCAGCAGCTGGACAGGGAGCTCCTACGAGCAGTACTTC.

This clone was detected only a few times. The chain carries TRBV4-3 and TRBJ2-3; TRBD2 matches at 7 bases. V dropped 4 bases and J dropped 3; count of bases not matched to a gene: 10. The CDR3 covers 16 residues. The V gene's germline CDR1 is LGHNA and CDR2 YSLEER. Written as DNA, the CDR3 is TGCGCCAGCAGCCCTACCCCCGGGGGAGGGACAGATACGCAGTATTTT. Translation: CASSPTPGGGTDTQYF.

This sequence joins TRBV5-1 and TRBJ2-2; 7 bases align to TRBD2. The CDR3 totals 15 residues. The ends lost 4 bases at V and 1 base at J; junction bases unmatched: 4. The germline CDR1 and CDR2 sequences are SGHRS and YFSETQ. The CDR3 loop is CASSPTGGNTGELFF. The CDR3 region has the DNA TGCGCCAGCAGCCCCACGGGGGGGAACACCGGGGAGCTGTTTTTT.

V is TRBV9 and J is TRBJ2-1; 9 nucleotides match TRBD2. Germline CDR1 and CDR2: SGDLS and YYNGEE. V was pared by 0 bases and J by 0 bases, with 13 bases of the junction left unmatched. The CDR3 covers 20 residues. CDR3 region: CASSVEEPASGKSSYNEQFF. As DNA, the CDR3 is TGTGCCAGCAGCGTAGAAGAACCGGCTAGCGGGAAGAGCTCCTACAATGAGCAGTTCTTC.

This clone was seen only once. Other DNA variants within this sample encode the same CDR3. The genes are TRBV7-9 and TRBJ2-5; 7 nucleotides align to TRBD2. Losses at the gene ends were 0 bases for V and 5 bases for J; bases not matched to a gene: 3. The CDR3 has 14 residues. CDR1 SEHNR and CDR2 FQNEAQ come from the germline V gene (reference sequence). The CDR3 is CASSLAGGAETQYF. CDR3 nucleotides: TGTGCCAGCAGCTTAGCGGGAGGGGCGGAGACCCAGTACTTC.

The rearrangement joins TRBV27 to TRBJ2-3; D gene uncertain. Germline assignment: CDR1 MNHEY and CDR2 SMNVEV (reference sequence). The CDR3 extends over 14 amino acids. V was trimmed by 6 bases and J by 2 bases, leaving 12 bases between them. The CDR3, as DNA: TGTGCCAGCAGAGTAGTTTCGAACACAGATACGCAGTATTTT. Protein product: CASRVVSNTDTQYF.

The CDR3 coding sequence is TGCGCCAGCAGCTTGGCACAGGGCTCCAACTATGGCTACACCTTC. It translates to CASSLAQGSNYGYTF. V and J are TRBV5-1 and TRBJ1-2, with TRBD1 as a possible D gene (6 bases). CDR1 is SGHRS and CDR2 is YFSETQ in the germline V gene. CDR3 length: 15 residues. V was clipped by 0 bases and J by 2 bases, with 11 bases between them.

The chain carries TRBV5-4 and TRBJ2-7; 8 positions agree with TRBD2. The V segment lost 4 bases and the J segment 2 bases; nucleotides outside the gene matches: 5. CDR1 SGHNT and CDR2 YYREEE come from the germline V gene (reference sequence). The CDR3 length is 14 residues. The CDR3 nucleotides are TGTGCCAGCAGCCCGGGGGGGGGCCCCTACGAGCAGTACTTC. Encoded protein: CASSPGGGPYEQYF.

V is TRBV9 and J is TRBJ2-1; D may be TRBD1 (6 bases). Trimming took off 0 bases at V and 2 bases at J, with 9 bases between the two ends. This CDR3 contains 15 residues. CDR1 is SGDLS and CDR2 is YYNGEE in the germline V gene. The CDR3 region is CASSVEGHPYNEQFF. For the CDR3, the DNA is TGTGCCAGCAGCGTAGAGGGACACCCCTACAATGAGCAGTTCTTC.

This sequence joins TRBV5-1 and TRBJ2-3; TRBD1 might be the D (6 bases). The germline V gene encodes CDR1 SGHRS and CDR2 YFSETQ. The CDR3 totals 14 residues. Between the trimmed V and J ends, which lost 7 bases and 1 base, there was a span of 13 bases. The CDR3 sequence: CASSTGFGTDTQYF. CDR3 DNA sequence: TGCGCCAGCTCCACAGGGTTTGGCACAGATACGCAGTATTTT.